The 16 T cell receptor beta chains below all came from one sample that was sequenced in a study of vaccination and CD4 T cells after COVID-19. As for treatment: approximately nine-day PBMC culture with coronavirus spike peptide pools or control peptides (ViraFEST assay). These receptors lack a known antigen. Cultured CD4+ T cell DNA was sequenced using the Oncomine TCR Beta short-read assay. TCRdb analysed the PCR reads with MiXCR anew, one entry per CDR3 protein. This table has some 10,000 distinct CDR3 sequences, approximately 59% appearing once. The sequenced sample consisted of CD4+ T cells from blood, cultured in vitro. The source of these receptors is a human donor who had recovered from COVID-19.

This clonotype has more than one count but fewer than ten. The V gene is TRBV20-1, the J gene TRBJ2-1; TRBD2 matches 7 bases. Per germline, CDR1 DFQATT and CDR2 SNEGSKA (reference sequence). There are 13 residues in the CDR3. The chain's CDR3 is CTALASGYNEQFF. The CDR3 region has the DNA TGCACTGCCCTGGCTAGCGGTTACAATGAGCAGTTCTTC.

This clonotype was counted a few times. The V gene is TRBV27, the J gene TRBJ2-7, with D possibly TRBD2 on 6 matching bases. Germline CDR1 is MNHEY and CDR2 is SMNVEV (reference sequence). V gave up 6 bases and J gave up 3 bases, with 15 bases separating them. This CDR3 region has 14 residues. The CDR3 spells CASRNLANIYEQYF. The CDR3 DNA sequence: TGTGCCAGCAGGAACCTAGCGAACATCTACGAGCAGTACTTC.

The V and J genes are TRBV7-3 and TRBJ2-7; 11 nucleotides line up with TRBD1. The length of the CDR3 is 14 residues. Germline values: CDR1 SGHTA, CDR2 FQGTGA. With V trimmed by 6 bases and J by 6 bases, 7 bases remained unmatched. CDR3 loop: CASSLKGTGGEQYF. The CDR3, as DNA: TGTGCCAGCAGTCTCAAGGGGACAGGGGGCGAGCAGTACTTC.

Here the CDR3 reads CASSLQAGNTEAFF. CDR3 in DNA: TGTGCCAGCAGTTTACAGGCGGGGAACACTGAAGCTTTCTTT. The J gene is TRBJ1-1, the V gene TRBV7-2; D possibly corresponds to TRBD1 (5 bases). Germline V gene sequence: CDR1 SGHTA, CDR2 FQGNSA. Trimming pared 6 bases from V and 1 base from J, leaving 12 bases between. The CDR3 runs to 14 residues.

The V and J genes are TRBV2 and TRBJ2-7; TRBD2 matches 9 bases. V lost 7 bases and J lost 6; bases outside the gene matches: 7. Per germline, CDR1 SNHLY and CDR2 FYNNEI. This CDR3 has 13 residues. The CDR3 DNA reads TGTGCCAGCACTTTAGCGGGAGACCTCGAGCAGTACTTC. It is translated as CASTLAGDLEQYF.

The chain links TRBV20-1 to TRBJ2-2; no reliable D call. V shed 1 base and J shed 0 bases, with 6 bases lying between them. Germline V CDR1 and CDR2: DFQATT, SNEGSKA (reference sequence). The CDR3 sequence is 14 residues long. The CDR3 is CSARGPTNTGELFF. The CDR3 DNA follows: TGCAGTGCTAGAGGTCCAACGAACACCGGGGAGCTGTTTTTT.

The chain uses TRBV2 and TRBJ2-5, with TRBD1 matching 10 bases. Losses at the gene ends were 6 bases for V and 4 bases for J; bases not matched to a gene: 11. This CDR3 has 16 amino acids. Per germline, CDR1 SNHLY and CDR2 FYNNEI. CDR3 residues: CASSLRDRGGGETQYF. CDR3 sequence (DNA): TGTGCCAGCAGCTTAAGGGACAGGGGAGGTGGAGAGACCCAGTACTTC.

The rearrangement uses TRBV7-8 and TRBJ2-7; 9 bases align to TRBD2. V was pared by 5 bases and J by 4 bases, with 6 bases of the junction left unmatched. This CDR3 is 14 amino acids long. CDR1 is SGHVS and CDR2 is FQNEAQ in the germline V gene. In DNA, the CDR3 is TGTGCCAGCAGCCGCTTGCGGGGGGGATACGAGCAGTACTTC. Translation gives CASSRLRGGYEQYF. Drawing the rest from reference TRBV7-8 and TRBJ2-7, the complete variable domain is GAGVSQSPRYKVAKRGQDVALRCDPISGHVSLFWYQQALGQGPEFLTYFQNEAQLDKSGLPSDRFFAERPEGSVSTLKIQRTQQEDSAVYLCASSRLRGGYEQYFGPGTRLTVT.

This clonotype was observed a handful of times. The chain carries TRBV20-1 and TRBJ1-5; D not resolved. V dropped 6 bases and J dropped 0 bases, with 21 bases sitting between them. Germline V CDR1 and CDR2: DFQATT, SNEGSKA (reference sequence). The CDR3 spans 17 residues. CDR3 amino acids: CSARSGVVGPSNQPQHF. As DNA, the CDR3 is TGCAGTGCCAGAAGTGGGGTTGTGGGTCCTAGCAATCAGCCCCAGCATTTT.

The chain recombines TRBV11-2 with TRBJ2-4, with D maybe TRBD1 (6 bases). V was pared by 5 bases and J by 6 bases, with 14 bases between. CDR1 is SGHAT and CDR2 is FQNNGV in the germline V gene. The CDR3 has 14 amino acids. CDR3 coding DNA: TGTGCCAGCAGCGCCCGGCAGGGGTCAAACATTCAGTACTTC. The encoded protein is CASSARQGSNIQYF.

This chain uses TRBV11-2 with TRBJ2-3; D is uncertain. The V end lost 7 bases, the J end lost 0 bases, and 2 bases lay between the germline ends. The CDR3 sequence is 11 residues long. The germline V gene has CDR1 SGHAT and CDR2 FQNNGV. The CDR3 DNA follows: TGTGCCAGCAACAGCACAGATACGCAGTATTTT. Translation gives CASNSTDTQYF.

The chain recombines TRBV15 with TRBJ1-5; D is undetermined. The CDR3 is made up of 13 amino acids. V shed 0 bases and J shed 6 bases, with 6 bases lying between them. Germline V gene sequence: CDR1 LNHNV, CDR2 YYDKDF (reference sequence). CDR3 in amino acids: CATSRDLGQPQHF. CDR3 in DNA: TGTGCCACCAGCAGAGATCTCGGTCAGCCCCAGCATTTT.

The rearrangement joins TRBV11-2 to TRBJ2-1, with D perhaps matching TRBD1 or TRBD2 (5 bases each). CDR3 length: 13 amino acids. Trimming shortened V by 3 bases and J by 10 bases, and 13 bases separated the two germline ends. Germline V lookup: CDR1 SGHAT, CDR2 FQNNGV. CDR3 protein: CASSFRRDGEQFF. CDR3 sequence (DNA): TGTGCCAGCAGCTTTCGTAGGGACGGGGAGCAGTTCTTC. The full variable domain, rest sourced from reference TRBV11-2 and TRBJ2-1, is EAGVAQSPRYKIIEKRQSVAFWCNPISGHATLYWYQQILGQGPKLLIQFQNNGVVDDSQLPKDRFSAERLKGVDSTLKIQPAKLEDSAVYLCASSFRRDGEQFFGPGTRLTVL.

This clonotype has more than one count but fewer than ten. This chain connects TRBV7-2 to TRBJ1-5; D unclear. CDR1 and CDR2 from the germline V gene are SGHTA and FQGNSA. The CDR3 runs to 13 residues. V was trimmed by 5 bases and J by 4 bases, leaving 9 bases between them. For the CDR3, the DNA is TGTGCCAGCAGCCCGGACCTGAATCAGCCCCAGCATTTT. This sequence encodes CASSPDLNQPQHF.

CDR3 sequence: CASSLDYTTDTQYF. DNA for the CDR3: TGTGCCAGCAGCTTGGACTATACCACAGATACGCAGTATTTT. The chain uses TRBV7-9 and TRBJ2-3; D may be TRBD2 (6 bases). Trimming left V 3 bases short and J 2 bases short, with 9 bases between. The CDR3 sequence is 14 residues long. Germline CDR1 reads SEHNR; CDR2 reads FQNEAQ (reference sequence).

V and J are TRBV2 and TRBJ2-5; 12 nucleotides align to TRBD1. The ends lost 4 bases at V and 2 bases at J; junction bases unmatched: 5. The CDR3 loop spans 16 amino acids. CDR1 SNHLY and CDR2 FYNNEI come from the germline V gene. As DNA, the CDR3 is TGTGCCAGCAGTGCATGGGACAGGGGGCTTCAAGAGACCCAGTACTTC. Translation: CASSAWDRGLQETQYF.